This TCR beta chain was recovered during a study of cytomegalovirus exposure and HLA in healthy donors. Donors consisted of healthy bone marrow donors. PCR involved 60 Vbeta and 13 Jbeta primers. The protocol was immunoSEQ multiplex PCR, while the TCRdb copy is restricted to in-frame clones and leaves out a portion. The table has about 140,000 clones, approximately 80% seen once. The receptor's source is a woman aged 18-30 years in good health and CMV-seropositive. Material for sequencing was PBMCs.

The chain's CDR3 is CASRPKLAGAYEQYF. The CDR3 nucleotides read TGCGCCAGCAGGCCGAAACTAGCGGGTGCCTACGAGCAGTACTTC. This chain uses TRBV10-2 with TRBJ2-7; 9 bases map to TRBD2. Germline-derived CDR1 and CDR2 are WSHSY and SAAADI. Trimming took 6 bases from V and 2 from J; bases not matched to a gene: 8. The CDR3 is 15 residues long.